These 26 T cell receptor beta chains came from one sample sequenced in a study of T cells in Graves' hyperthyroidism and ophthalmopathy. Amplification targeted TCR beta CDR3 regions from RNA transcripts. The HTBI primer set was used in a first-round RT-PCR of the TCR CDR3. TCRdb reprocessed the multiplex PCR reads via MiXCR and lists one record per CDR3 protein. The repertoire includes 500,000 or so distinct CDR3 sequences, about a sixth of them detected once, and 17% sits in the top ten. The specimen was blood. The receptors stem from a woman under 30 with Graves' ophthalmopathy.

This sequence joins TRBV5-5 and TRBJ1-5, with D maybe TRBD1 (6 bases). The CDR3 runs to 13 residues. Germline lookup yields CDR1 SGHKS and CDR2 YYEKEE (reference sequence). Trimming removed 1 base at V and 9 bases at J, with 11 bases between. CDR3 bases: TGTGCCAGCAGCTTGACAGGGAGTTGGCCCCAGCATTTT. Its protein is CASSLTGSWPQHF.

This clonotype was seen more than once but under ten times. CDR3 amino acids: CASSIASAGANVLTF. The CDR3 region has the DNA TGTGCCAGTAGTATAGCCAGCGCTGGGGCCAACGTCCTGACTTTC. The chain uses TRBV11-2 and TRBJ2-6; no reliable D call. This CDR3 spans 15 amino acids. The V gene lost 9 bases and the J gene lost 2 bases, with 14 bases spanning the gap. CDR1 SGHAT and CDR2 FQNNGV come from the germline V gene.

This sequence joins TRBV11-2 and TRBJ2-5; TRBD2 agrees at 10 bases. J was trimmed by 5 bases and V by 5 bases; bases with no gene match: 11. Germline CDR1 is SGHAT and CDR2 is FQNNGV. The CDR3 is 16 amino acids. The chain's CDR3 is CASSRILAGAGETQYF. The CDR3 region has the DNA TGTGCCAGCAGCCGAATTCTAGCGGGAGCTGGGGAGACCCAGTACTTC.

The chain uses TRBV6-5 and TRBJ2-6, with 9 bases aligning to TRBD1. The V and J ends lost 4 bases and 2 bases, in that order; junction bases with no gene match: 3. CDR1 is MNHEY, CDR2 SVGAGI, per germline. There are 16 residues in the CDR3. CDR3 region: CASSWGDRAGANVLTF. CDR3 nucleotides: TGTGCCAGCAGTTGGGGGGACAGGGCTGGGGCCAACGTCCTGACTTTC.

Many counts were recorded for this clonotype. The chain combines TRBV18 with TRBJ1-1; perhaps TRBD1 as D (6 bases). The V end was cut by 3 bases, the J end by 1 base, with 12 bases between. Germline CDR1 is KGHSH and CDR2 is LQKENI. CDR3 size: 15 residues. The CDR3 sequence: CASSPFLDRNTEAFF. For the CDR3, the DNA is TGTGCCAGCTCACCCTTTTTGGACAGGAACACTGAAGCTTTCTTT. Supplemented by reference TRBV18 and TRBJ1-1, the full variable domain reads NAGVMQNPRHLVRRRGQEARLRCSPMKGHSHVYWYRQLPEEGLKFMVYLQKENIIDESGMPKERFSAEFPKEGPSILRIQQVVRGDSAAYFCASSPFLDRNTEAFFGQGTRLTVV.

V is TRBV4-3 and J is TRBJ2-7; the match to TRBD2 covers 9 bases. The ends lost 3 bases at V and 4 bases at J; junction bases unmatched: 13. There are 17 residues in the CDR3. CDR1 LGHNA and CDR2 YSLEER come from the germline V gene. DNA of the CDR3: TGCGCCAGCAGCCAGGCAAACGGACTAGCGACAACTTACGAGCAGTACTTC. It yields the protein CASSQANGLATTYEQYF.

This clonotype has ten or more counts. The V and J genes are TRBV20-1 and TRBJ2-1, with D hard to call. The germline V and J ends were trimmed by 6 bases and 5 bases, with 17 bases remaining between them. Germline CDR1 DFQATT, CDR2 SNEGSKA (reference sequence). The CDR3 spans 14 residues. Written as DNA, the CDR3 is TGCAGTGCCTTGCTAGATTTCGGCCACAATGAGCAGTTCTTC. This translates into CSALLDFGHNEQFF.

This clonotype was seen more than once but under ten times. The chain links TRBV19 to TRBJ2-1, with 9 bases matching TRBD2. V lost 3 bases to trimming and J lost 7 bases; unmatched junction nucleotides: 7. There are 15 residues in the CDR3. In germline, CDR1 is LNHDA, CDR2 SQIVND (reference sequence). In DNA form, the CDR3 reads TGTGCCAGTAGTATCCTAGCGGGGATGGGAAATGAGCAGTTCTTC. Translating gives CASSILAGMGNEQFF.

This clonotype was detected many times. CDR3 bases: TGTGCCAGCATCAAGGACAGGACTAACTATGGCTACACCTTC. It specifies CASIKDRTNYGYTF. V gene TRBV12-3 or TRBV12-4 combines with J gene TRBJ1-2; the match to TRBD1 covers 7 bases. V lost 7 bases, J lost 0 bases, and 5 bases stayed unmatched. The CDR3 runs 14 residues.

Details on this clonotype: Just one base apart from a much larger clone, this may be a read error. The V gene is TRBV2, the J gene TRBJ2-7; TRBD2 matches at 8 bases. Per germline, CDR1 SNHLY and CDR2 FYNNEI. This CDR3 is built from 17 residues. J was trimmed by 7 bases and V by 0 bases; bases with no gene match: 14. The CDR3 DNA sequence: TGTGCCAGCAGTGAAGCCCCCTCCGGGGGGGGGGCCGATGAGCAGTACTTC. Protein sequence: CASSEAPSGGGADEQYF.

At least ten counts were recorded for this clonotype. The CDR3 region has the DNA TGTGCCAGCAGTTTAACGGAGGGTCGGGGCTCTGGGGCCAACGTCCTGACTTTC. It encodes CASSLTEGRGSGANVLTF. The rearrangement links TRBV28 to TRBJ2-6, with D tentatively TRBD2 (6 bases). CDR3 length equals 18 residues. Per the germline V gene, CDR1 is MDHEN and CDR2 is SYDVKM. V lost 2 bases to trimming and J lost 0 bases, with 14 bases between them.

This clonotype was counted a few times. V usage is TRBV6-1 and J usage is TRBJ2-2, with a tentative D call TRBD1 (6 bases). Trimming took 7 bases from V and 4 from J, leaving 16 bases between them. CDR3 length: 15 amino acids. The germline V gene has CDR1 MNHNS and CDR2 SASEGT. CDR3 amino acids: CASTERQGFTGELFF. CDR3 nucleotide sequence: TGTGCCAGCACCGAACGGCAGGGGTTCACCGGGGAGCTGTTTTTT.

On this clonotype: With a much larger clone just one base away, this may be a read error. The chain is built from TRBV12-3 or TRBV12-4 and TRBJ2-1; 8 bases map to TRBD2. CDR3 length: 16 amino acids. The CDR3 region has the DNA TGTGCCATAAGGGGCGGCGGGAGGAACACCTACAATGGGCAGTTCTTC. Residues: CAIRGGGRNTYNGQFF.

CDR3 in amino acids: CSQTSGKGYEQYF. DNA of the CDR3: TGCAGCCAAACTAGCGGGAAAGGCTACGAGCAGTACTTC. The chain recombines TRBV29-1 with TRBJ2-7, with 10 bases identical to TRBD2. The CDR3 length is 13 residues. Germline V gives CDR1 SQVTM, CDR2 ANQGSEA. The V and J ends lost 8 bases and 3 bases, in that order; junction bases with no gene match: 7.

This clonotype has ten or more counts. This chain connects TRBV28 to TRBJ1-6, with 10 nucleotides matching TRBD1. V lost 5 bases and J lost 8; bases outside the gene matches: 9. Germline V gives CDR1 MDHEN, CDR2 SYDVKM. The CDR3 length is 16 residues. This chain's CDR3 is CASSPYSTGGYSPLHF. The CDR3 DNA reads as TGTGCCAGCAGTCCCTATTCGACAGGGGGCTATTCACCCCTCCACTTT.

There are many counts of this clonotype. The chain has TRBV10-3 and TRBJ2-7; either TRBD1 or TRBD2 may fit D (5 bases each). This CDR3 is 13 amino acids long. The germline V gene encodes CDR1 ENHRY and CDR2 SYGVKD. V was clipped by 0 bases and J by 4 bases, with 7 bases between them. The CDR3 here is CAISESGRYEQYF. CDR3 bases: TGTGCCATCAGTGAGTCGGGACGTTACGAGCAGTACTTC.

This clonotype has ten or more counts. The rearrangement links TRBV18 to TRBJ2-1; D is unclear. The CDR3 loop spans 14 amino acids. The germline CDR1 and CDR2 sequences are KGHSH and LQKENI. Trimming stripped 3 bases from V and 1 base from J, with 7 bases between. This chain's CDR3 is CASSPGRSYNEQFF. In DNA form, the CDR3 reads TGTGCCAGCTCACCGGGCAGGTCCTACAATGAGCAGTTCTTC.

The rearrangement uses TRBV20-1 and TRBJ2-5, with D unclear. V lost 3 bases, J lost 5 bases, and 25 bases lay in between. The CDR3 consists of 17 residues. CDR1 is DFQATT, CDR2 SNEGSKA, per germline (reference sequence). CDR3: CSASLEHSVPGFETQYF. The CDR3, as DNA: TGCAGTGCTAGTTTAGAGCATTCGGTACCCGGATTTGAGACCCAGTACTTC.

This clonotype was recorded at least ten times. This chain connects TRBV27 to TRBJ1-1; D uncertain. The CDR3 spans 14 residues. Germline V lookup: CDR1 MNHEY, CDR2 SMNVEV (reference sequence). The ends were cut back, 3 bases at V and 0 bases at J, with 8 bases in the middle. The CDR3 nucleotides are TGTGCCAGCAGTTTGAAGGCTTTGAACACTGAAGCTTTCTTT. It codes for CASSLKALNTEAFF.

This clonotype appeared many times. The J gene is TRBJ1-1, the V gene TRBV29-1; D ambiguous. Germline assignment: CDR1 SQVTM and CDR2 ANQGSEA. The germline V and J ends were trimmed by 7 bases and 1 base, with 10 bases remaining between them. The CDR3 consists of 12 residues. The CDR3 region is CSALRRNTEAFF. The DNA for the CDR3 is TGCAGCGCCCTGAGACGGAACACTGAAGCTTTCTTT. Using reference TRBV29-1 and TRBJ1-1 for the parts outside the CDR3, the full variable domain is SAVISQKPSRDICQRGTSLTIQCQVDSQVTMMFWYRQQPGQSLTLIATANQGSEATYESGFVIDKFPISRPNLTFSTLTVSNMSPEDSSIYLCSALRRNTEAFFGQGTRLTVV.

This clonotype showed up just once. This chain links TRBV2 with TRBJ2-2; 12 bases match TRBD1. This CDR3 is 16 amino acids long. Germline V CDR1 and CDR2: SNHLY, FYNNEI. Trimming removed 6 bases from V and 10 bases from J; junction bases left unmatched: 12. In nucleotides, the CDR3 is TGTGCCAGCAGCACCGGGACAGGGGGCGATAGAGCGGAGCTGTTTTTT. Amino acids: CASSTGTGGDRAELFF.

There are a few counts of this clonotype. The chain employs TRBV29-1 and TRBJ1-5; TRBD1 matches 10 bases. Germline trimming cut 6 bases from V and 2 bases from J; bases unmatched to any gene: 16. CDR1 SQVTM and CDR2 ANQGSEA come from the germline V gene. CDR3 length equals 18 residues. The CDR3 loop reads CSVNPVTGTGEGNQPQHF. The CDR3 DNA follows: TGCAGCGTCAACCCTGTTACCGGGACAGGGGAGGGCAATCAGCCCCAGCATTTT.

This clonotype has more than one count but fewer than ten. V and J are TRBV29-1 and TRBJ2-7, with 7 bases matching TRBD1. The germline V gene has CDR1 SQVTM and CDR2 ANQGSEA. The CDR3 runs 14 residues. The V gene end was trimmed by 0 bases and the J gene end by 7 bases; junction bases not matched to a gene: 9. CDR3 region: CSVEEVGTELEQYF. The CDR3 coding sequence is TGCAGCGTTGAAGAAGTAGGGACAGAACTTGAGCAGTACTTC.

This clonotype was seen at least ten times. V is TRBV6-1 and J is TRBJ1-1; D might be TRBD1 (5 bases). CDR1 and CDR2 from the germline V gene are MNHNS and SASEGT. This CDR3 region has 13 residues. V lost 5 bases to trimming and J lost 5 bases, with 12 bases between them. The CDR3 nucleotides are TGTGCCAGCAGTTTCACAGGACCAACTGAAGCTTTCTTT. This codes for CASSFTGPTEAFF.

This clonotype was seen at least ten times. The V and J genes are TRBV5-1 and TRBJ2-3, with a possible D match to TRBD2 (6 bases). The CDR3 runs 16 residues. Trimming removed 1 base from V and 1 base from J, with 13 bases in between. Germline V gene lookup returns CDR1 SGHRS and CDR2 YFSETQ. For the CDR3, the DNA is TGCGCCAGCAGCTTGACGCCAGGGACTCGCACAGATACGCAGTATTTT. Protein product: CASSLTPGTRTDTQYF.

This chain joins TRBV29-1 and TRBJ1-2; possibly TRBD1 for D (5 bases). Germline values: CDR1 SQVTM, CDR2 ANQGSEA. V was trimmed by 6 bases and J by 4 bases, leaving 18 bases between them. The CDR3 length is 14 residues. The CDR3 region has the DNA TGCAGCGTGGCCGATGGGGCCGTTAGCTATGGCTACACCTTC. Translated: CSVADGAVSYGYTF.